These 23 T cell receptor beta chains were sequenced from one sample in a study of T cell responses to AZD1222 COVID-19 vaccine. Only in-frame clones appear in the TCRdb table, and some are missing; sequencing was by immunoSEQ multiplex PCR. The table shows roughly 170,000 clones, with approximately 90% occurring only once. The sample here was peripheral blood, taken on day 0 of AZD1222 vaccination. The receptors were gathered from an adult in good health.

The V call is TRBV18, the J call TRBJ2-5; 7 bases map to TRBD2. Trimming cost V 2 bases and J 5 bases; bases outside gene matches: 11. Germline values: CDR1 KGHSH, CDR2 LQKENI. The CDR3 runs to 16 residues. This CDR3 is CASSPAGPAGQETQYF. CDR3 coding DNA: TGTGCCAGCTCACCAGCTGGGCCAGCGGGGCAGGAGACCCAGTACTTC.

The table lists this clone with a few counts. The chain uses TRBV6-4 and TRBJ1-1; the D is unclear. CDR3 length: 12 amino acids. V was pared by 0 bases and J by 11 bases, with 10 bases between. Germline V lookup: CDR1 MRHNA, CDR2 SNTAGT. The CDR3: CASSDSGRGAFF. For the CDR3, the DNA is TGTGCCAGCAGTGACTCGGGCAGAGGGGCTTTCTTT.

This clone showed up just once. V and J are TRBV30 and TRBJ1-1; D not certain. Trimming took 3 bases from V and 1 from J, leaving 9 bases between them. The CDR3 contains 13 residues. Germline values: CDR1 GTSNPN, CDR2 SVGIG (reference sequence). The CDR3 DNA follows: TGTGCCTGGAGCGGCGGATGGAACACTGAAGCTTTCTTT. It yields the protein CAWSGGWNTEAFF.

The V and J genes are TRBV2 and TRBJ2-5; D unresolved. V lost 4 bases, J lost 1 base, and 7 bases lay in between. The CDR3 has 13 amino acids. The V gene's germline CDR1 is SNHLY and CDR2 FYNNEI. DNA of the CDR3: TGTGCCAGCAGTGGGTACGGCCAAGAGACCCAGTACTTC. Residues: CASSGYGQETQYF.

The rearrangement uses TRBV6-2 or TRBV6-3 and TRBJ2-7; D could derive from TRBD1 or TRBD2 (5 bases each). This CDR3 has 15 residues. Germline CDR1 reads MNHEY; CDR2 reads SVGEGT. V was trimmed by 2 bases and J by 1 base, leaving 12 bases between them. The CDR3 protein is CASSYARDGSYEQYF. The DNA for the CDR3 is TGTGCCAGCAGTTACGCCCGGGACGGTTCCTACGAGCAGTACTTC.

The V gene is TRBV2, the J gene TRBJ1-2; 8 bases map to TRBD1. V lost 5 bases and J lost 2; bases outside the gene matches: 4. CDR3 length: 14 residues. The germline V gene encodes CDR1 SNHLY and CDR2 FYNNEI. Here the CDR3 DNA reads TGTGCCAGCAGTTTTGGGGACAGGAACTATGGCTACACCTTC. This sequence encodes CASSFGDRNYGYTF.

This sequence joins TRBV5-5 and TRBJ2-7; D is ambiguous. Germline assignment: CDR1 SGHKS and CDR2 YYEKEE (reference sequence). The CDR3 sequence is 13 residues long. Deletions cut 2 bases from V and 5 bases from J, with 11 bases between. CDR3: CASSFAWGNEQYF. The CDR3 coding sequence is TGTGCCAGCAGCTTCGCGTGGGGAAACGAGCAGTACTTC.

J is TRBJ2-1 and V is TRBV30, with 8 bases that match TRBD2. J gave up 10 bases and V 7 bases, and 15 bases lay outside the gene matches. CDR1 and CDR2 from the germline V gene are GTSNPN and SVGIG (reference sequence). CDR3 length: 14 residues. The DNA of the CDR3 is TGTGCCTACCTAACTAGCGGAAGGGTCGGGGAGCAGTTCTTC. It is translated as CAYLTSGRVGEQFF.

The chain joins TRBV19 to TRBJ1-5, with 8 bases fitting TRBD1. Germline assignment: CDR1 LNHDA and CDR2 SQIVND (reference sequence). The V gene end was trimmed by 3 bases and the J gene end by 3 bases; junction bases not matched to a gene: 10. This CDR3 comprises 17 residues. The CDR3: CASSIPNRDRTNQPQHF. The DNA of the CDR3 is TGTGCCAGTAGTATCCCCAACCGGGACAGGACCAATCAGCCCCAGCATTTT.

This chain uses TRBV3-1 (or the pseudogene TRBV3-2) with TRBJ2-1; TRBD2 aligns across 11 bases. The CDR3 runs to 16 residues. J was trimmed by 1 base and V by 1 base; bases with no gene match: 0. Germline CDR1 and CDR2: LGHDT and YNNKEL (reference sequence). Written as DNA, the CDR3 is TGTGCCAGCAGCCAAGGACTAGCGGGGTCCTACAATGAGCAGTTCTTC. Protein sequence: CASSQGLAGSYNEQFF.

This clone was observed a handful of times. This chain links TRBV27 with TRBJ2-7; D is undetermined. V shed 6 bases and J shed 6 bases, with 12 bases lying between them. The CDR3 is 12 residues long. CDR1 and CDR2 from the germline V gene are MNHEY and SMNVEV (reference sequence). The CDR3 region is CASRASWSEQYF. The CDR3 DNA follows: TGTGCCAGCAGGGCGAGTTGGAGCGAGCAGTACTTC.

As to this clone: Other nucleotide sequences in the sample specify the same CDR3. The J gene is TRBJ2-7, the V gene TRBV3-1 (or the pseudogene TRBV3-2); 8 bases align to TRBD1. CDR3 size: 14 residues. V gave up 3 bases and J gave up 3 bases; unmatched junction bases: 4. Germline CDR1 and CDR2: LGHDT and YNNKEL (reference sequence). CDR3 bases: TGTGCCAGCAGCCACGGGACAGGTGACTACGAGCAGTACTTC. It codes for CASSHGTGDYEQYF.

This clone was seen just once. The chain employs TRBV18 and TRBJ2-7; 8 bases agree with TRBD2. Germline CDR1 reads KGHSH; CDR2 reads LQKENI. This CDR3 comprises 16 residues. V lost 3 bases to trimming and J lost 0 bases; unmatched junction nucleotides: 7. The CDR3 DNA reads TGTGCCAGCTCACCTACACTAGCGGAGAGCTCCTACGAGCAGTACTTC. Amino acids: CASSPTLAESSYEQYF.

V gene TRBV10-1 combines with J gene TRBJ2-1; TRBD2 agrees at 7 bases. This CDR3 spans 15 amino acids. V trimming: 6 bases; J trimming: 7 bases; junction bases outside the gene matches: 12. The germline V gene encodes CDR1 WNHNN and CDR2 SYGVQD (reference sequence). The DNA of the CDR3 is TGCGCCAGCAGCGCGGGAGAAGAGGGGAGGAATGAGCAGTTCTTC. It specifies CASSAGEEGRNEQFF.

The rearrangement joins TRBV7-8 to TRBJ1-5; D is uncertain. The CDR3 runs 14 residues. CDR1 SGHVS and CDR2 FQNEAQ come from the germline V gene. V lost 8 bases to trimming and J lost 4 bases, with 15 bases between them. In DNA, the CDR3 is TGTGCCAGCGGGCCCAGCTCGAAAAATCAGCCCCAGCATTTT. It yields the protein CASGPSSKNQPQHF.

The chain has TRBV18 and TRBJ2-2; D possibly corresponds to TRBD1 (5 bases). The germline CDR1 and CDR2 sequences are KGHSH and LQKENI. Deletions cut 0 bases from V and 5 bases from J, with 10 bases between. The CDR3 has 15 amino acids. In DNA form, the CDR3 reads TGTGCCAGCTCACCACCGCAGGGAAGAACCGGGGAGCTGTTTTTT. It encodes CASSPPQGRTGELFF.

This clone was observed a handful of times. The rearrangement links TRBV27 to TRBJ2-7; the D call may be TRBD1 or TRBD2 (5 bases each). CDR1 MNHEY and CDR2 SMNVEV come from the germline V gene (reference sequence). The CDR3 runs 14 residues. Trimming cost V 4 bases and J 6 bases, with 16 bases left between them. The CDR3 sequence: CASSSHLGVPEQYF. The CDR3 bases are TGTGCCAGCAGTTCCCATTTGGGGGTACCCGAGCAGTACTTC.

The table lists this clone with a few counts. This chain connects TRBV19 to TRBJ2-7; 9 bases fit TRBD2. V shed 3 bases, J shed 2 bases, and the junction held 8 bases outside the gene matches. The CDR3 runs 16 residues. Germline V gene sequence: CDR1 LNHDA, CDR2 SQIVND (reference sequence). CDR3 bases: TGTGCCAGTAGTATGGCGGTAGCGGGAGTTCCCTACGAGCAGTACTTC. Its protein product is CASSMAVAGVPYEQYF.

V and J are TRBV3-1 (or the pseudogene TRBV3-2) and TRBJ1-2; D gene unclear. The CDR3 runs 12 residues. The V gene's germline CDR1 is LGHDT and CDR2 YNNKEL (reference sequence). Deletions cut 3 bases from V and 8 bases from J, with 10 bases between. CDR3 in DNA: TGTGCCAGCAGCCAGCAGGCGGGGGGCTACACCTTC. This sequence encodes CASSQQAGGYTF.

Regarding this clone: Other nucleotide sequences from this sample produce the same CDR3. V and J are TRBV3-1 (or the pseudogene TRBV3-2) and TRBJ1-5; D call uncertain. The CDR3 loop spans 13 amino acids. Germline V gene lookup returns CDR1 LGHDT and CDR2 YNNKEL (reference sequence). The ends were cut back, 3 bases at V and 4 bases at J, with 7 bases in the middle. This chain's CDR3 is CASSHGENQPQHF. The DNA of the CDR3 is TGTGCCAGCAGCCATGGAGAGAATCAGCCCCAGCATTTT.

The rearrangement links TRBV19 to TRBJ1-5; TRBD1 agrees at 7 bases. Trimming removed 5 bases from V and 0 bases from J; junction bases left unmatched: 7. The CDR3 is 16 residues long. The germline CDR1 and CDR2 sequences are LNHDA and SQIVND (reference sequence). CDR3 amino acids: CASSLRTGVSNQPQHF. The DNA of the CDR3 is TGTGCCAGTAGTCTCCGGACAGGTGTTAGCAATCAGCCCCAGCATTTT.

The chain recombines TRBV11-2 with TRBJ2-7; no clear D gene. With 8 bases removed from V and 2 bases from J, the gap between germline ends came to 10 bases. The CDR3 sequence is 12 residues long. The germline V gene has CDR1 SGHAT and CDR2 FQNNGV. Here the CDR3 DNA reads TGTGCCAGCGGAAGGGTTCCCTACGAGCAGTACTTC. It specifies CASGRVPYEQYF.

J is TRBJ2-1 and V is TRBV5-1, with a weak D call TRBD1 (6 bases). V lost 2 bases, J lost 3 bases, and 15 bases lay in between. This CDR3 has 16 residues. Germline assignment: CDR1 SGHRS and CDR2 YFSETQ. The CDR3 DNA reads TGCGCCAGCAGCTTCCACAGGGAAAGGAGCTACAATGAGCAGTTCTTC. It is translated as CASSFHRERSYNEQFF.